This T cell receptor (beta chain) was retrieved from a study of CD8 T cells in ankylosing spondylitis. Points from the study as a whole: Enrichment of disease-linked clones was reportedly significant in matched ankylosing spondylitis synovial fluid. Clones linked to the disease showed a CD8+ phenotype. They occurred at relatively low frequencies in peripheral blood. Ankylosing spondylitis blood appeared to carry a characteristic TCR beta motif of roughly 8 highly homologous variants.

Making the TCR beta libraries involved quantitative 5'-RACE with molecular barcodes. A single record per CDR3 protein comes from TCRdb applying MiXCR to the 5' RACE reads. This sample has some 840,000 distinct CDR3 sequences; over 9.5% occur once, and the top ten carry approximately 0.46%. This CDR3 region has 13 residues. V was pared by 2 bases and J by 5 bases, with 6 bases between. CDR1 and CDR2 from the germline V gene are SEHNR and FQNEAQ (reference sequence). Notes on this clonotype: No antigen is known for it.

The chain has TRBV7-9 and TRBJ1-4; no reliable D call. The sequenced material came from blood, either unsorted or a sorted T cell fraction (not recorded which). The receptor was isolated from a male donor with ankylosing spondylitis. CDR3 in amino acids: CASSLNQNEKLFF. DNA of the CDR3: TGTGCCAGCAGCTTAAACCAGAATGAAAAACTGTTTTTT.